This TCR beta chain was documented in a study of cytomegalovirus exposure and HLA in healthy donors. Study context: About 83 million unique TCRs from HLA-typed donors made up an early data release. Study results and caveats: About 87% or about 30% of the time was how often most TCR beta V segments were productive, according to an earlier analysis. As immune exposure information, only CMV serostatus was available. Overall, about 160 TCR beta chains were annotated as cytomegalovirus-associated.

Amplification used 60 Vbeta primers and 13 Jbeta primers. Sequenced by immunoSEQ multiplex PCR; TCRdb stores in-frame clones only, minus some. Among 180,000 or so clones listed, 75% to 80% were seen once. CDR3 length equals 14 residues. Germline values: CDR1 SGHRS, CDR2 YFSETQ. Trimming cost V 0 bases and J 4 bases; bases outside gene matches: 1. On this clone itself: Its cognate antigen is unknown.

The J gene is TRBJ1-1, the V gene TRBV5-1; 9 bases map to TRBD1. Sequencing was carried out using PBMCs. This TCR was recovered from a female donor in good health and CMV-seronegative. This chain's CDR3 is CASSLATGGTEAFF. CDR3 bases: TGCGCCAGCAGCTTGGCGACAGGGGGCACTGAAGCTTTCTTT.